The next 9 T cell receptor beta chains were all read from a single sample in a study of radiation and T cells in renal cell carcinoma. Produced via immunoSEQ multiplex PCR; TCRdb's table is partial and in-frame only. The table has 160,000 or so clones, about 91% seen once. Regarding time point: blood 2 weeks post-SBRT. The treatment was: 15 Gy SBRT to primary tumor, nephrectomy 4 weeks later. The sequenced sample was blood, obtained from a patient whose treatment included radiotherapy and nephrectomy. These receptors were collected from a woman aged 45 to 65 with renal cell carcinoma.

J is TRBJ2-3 and V is TRBV6-5; 10 bases line up with TRBD2. The CDR3 covers 15 residues. Trimming at V came to 7 bases and at J to 2 bases, leaving 6 bases not matched to a gene. Per germline, CDR1 MNHEY and CDR2 SVGAGI. Here the CDR3 DNA reads TGTGCCAGCACCCGAGCGGGGGGGAACACAGATACGCAGTATTTT. It is translated as CASTRAGGNTDTQYF.

V usage is TRBV6-1 and J usage is TRBJ2-1, with D possibly TRBD1 on 5 matching bases. Trimming stripped 6 bases from V and 8 bases from J, with 11 bases between. Germline CDR1 and CDR2: MNHNS and SASEGT. There are 12 residues in the CDR3. The CDR3 DNA is TGTGCCAGCAGGGGTGTAGGGGATGAGCAGTTCTTC. It codes for CASRGVGDEQFF.

V gene TRBV5-1 combines with J gene TRBJ1-2, with D unclear. Germline-derived CDR1 and CDR2 are SGHRS and YFSETQ. V was cut by 4 bases and J by 1 base, with 17 bases left in between. CDR3 length: 16 residues. The CDR3 region has the DNA TGCGCCAGCAGCCAACTATTGACAAGATTTAACTATGGCTACACCTTC. It specifies CASSQLLTRFNYGYTF.

This clone has just a few counts. The chain combines TRBV19 with TRBJ1-1, with D possibly TRBD1 on 6 matching bases. The CDR3 extends over 16 amino acids. From germline, CDR1 is LNHDA and CDR2 SQIVND (reference sequence). V was shortened by 7 bases and J by 1 base, with 19 bases between the two germline ends. This chain's CDR3 is CASKRNQGRGNTEAFF. The CDR3, as DNA: TGTGCCAGTAAGCGTAATCAGGGCAGGGGGAACACTGAAGCTTTCTTT.

The CDR3 spells CASRTSGGLTDTQYF. DNA for the CDR3: TGTGCCAGCCGGACTAGCGGGGGACTCACAGATACGCAGTATTTT. V and J are TRBV6-4 and TRBJ2-3, with 13 bases aligning to TRBD2. The CDR3 runs 15 residues. The ends lost 8 bases at V and 2 bases at J; junction bases unmatched: 4. Germline loops: CDR1 MRHNA, CDR2 SNTAGT.

The chain joins TRBV7-3 to TRBJ2-1; TRBD2 matches at 9 bases. CDR1 and CDR2 from the germline V gene are SGHTA and FQGTGA. Losses at the gene ends were 8 bases for V and 4 bases for J; bases not matched to a gene: 3. This CDR3 comprises 13 residues. The chain's CDR3 is CASSSGAYNEQFF. The CDR3 coding sequence is TGTGCCAGCTCTAGCGGGGCTTACAATGAGCAGTTCTTC.

The CDR3 coding sequence is TGCAGTGCTAGACCCGCTGAAGCTTTCTTT. Protein sequence: CSARPAEAFF. The rearrangement links TRBV20-1 to TRBJ1-1; no clear D. V was pared by 2 bases and J by 6 bases, with 4 bases between. The CDR3 loop spans 10 amino acids. CDR1 is DFQATT and CDR2 is SNEGSKA in the germline V gene (reference sequence).

The chain joins TRBV7-2 to TRBJ2-3; 8 bases line up with TRBD2. CDR1 and CDR2 (germline): SGHTA, FQGNSA. This CDR3 region has 16 residues. V lost 1 base to trimming and J lost 4 bases; unmatched junction nucleotides: 7. The CDR3 protein is CASSLESGGRSDTQYF. The CDR3 nucleotides read TGTGCCAGCAGCTTAGAAAGCGGGGGACGCTCAGATACGCAGTATTTT.

This clone was counted only a few times. This specimen includes other DNA sequences encoding the same CDR3. V and J are TRBV19 and TRBJ1-1, with D possibly TRBD1 on 6 matching bases. Trimming took 3 bases from V and 2 from J, leaving 7 bases between them. The CDR3 is 13 amino acids. Germline V CDR1 and CDR2: LNHDA, SQIVND (reference sequence). CDR3 residues: CASSMGQNTEAFF. The DNA for the CDR3 is TGTGCCAGTAGTATGGGACAAAACACTGAAGCTTTCTTT. The full variable domain, completed using reference TRBV19 and TRBJ1-1, is DGGITQSPKYLFRKEGQNVTLSCEQNLNHDAMYWYRQDPGQGLRLIYYSQIVNDFQKGDIAEGYSVSREKKESFPLTVTSAQKNPTAFYLCASSMGQNTEAFFGQGTRLTVV.